This T cell receptor beta chain was observed in a study of cytomegalovirus exposure and HLA in healthy donors. Study conclusions and caveats: The authors later found TCR association rates varying by HLA locus, with DRB1 most and HLA-C fewest. Indistinguishable V segments such as TRBV6-2 and TRBV6-3 were excluded.

About this clone: The antigen remains unidentified.

With 60 Vbeta and 13 Jbeta primers, the PCR was carried out. Some clones are missing from TCRdb's copy, which holds only in-frame ones; the method was immunoSEQ multiplex PCR. The data contain roughly 120,000 clones, less than 90% of them singletons. The ends lost 4 bases at V and 4 bases at J; junction bases unmatched: 3. The CDR3 contains 14 residues. Germline V gives CDR1 SGHTA, CDR2 FQGTGA. The chain carries TRBV7-3 and TRBJ2-5; TRBD2 matches 10 bases. Input material: PBMCs. This sequence was found in a man aged 50 or older in good health and CMV-seronegative. CDR3 region: CASSSAGGAETQYF. Written as DNA, the CDR3 is TGTGCCAGCAGCTCAGCGGGGGGGGCAGAGACCCAGTACTTC.